This entry describes one T cell receptor (beta chain). A few counts support this clone. Its antigen is not yet known. No much larger clonotype is one base removed from it; base qualities were not supplied. Taken with the paper, the label for time point translates to: about 25 weeks on oral tofacitinib. The intended sense of this specimen's treatment or condition label: oral pan-JAK inhibitor, 5-10 mg twice daily. Peripheral blood and lesional scalp punch biopsies were obtained from patients with alopecia areata. PBMCs were isolated by density centrifugation and stained for CD3, CD4 and CD8, after which CD4+ and CD8+ T cells were sorted on a FACSAria. The data originate from a study of CD8+ T cells in alopecia areata (dated by TCRdb to the late 2010s). In the study overall: Treated patients were enrolled in an open-label pilot trial of oral tofacitinib at 5 to 10 mg twice daily for moderate-to-severe alopecia areata. Patients stayed on tofacitinib for 6 to 18 months and then had 6 months of follow-up off drug so that delayed response and recurrence could be assessed. In treated patients, disease severity was measured using the SALT score, which gives the percentage of scalp surface area affected. The study used high-throughput TCRbeta sequencing to examine T cell clonal expansion in alopecia areata, in both the C3H/HeJ mouse model and human patients. In humans, TCRbeta sequencing was performed on scalp tissue and on sorted CD4+ and CD8+ peripheral blood T cells from healthy controls and from patients with patchy or totalis/universalis alopecia areata. Patients on tofacitinib were biopsied at baseline and after 4 and 24 weeks of treatment, and several of the patients also had a later scalp biopsy. Scalp clonality was compared across normal scalp (n=4), patchy alopecia areata scalp (n=8), and alopecia totalis/universalis scalp (n=8). RNA came from the PAXgene miRNA kit for fixed scalp, the miRNeasy kit for PBMCs, and the RNeasy kit for mouse skin. TCRbeta CDR3 regions were amplified by immunoSEQ multiplex PCR using 35 Vbeta forward and 13 Jbeta reverse primers. Points the paper makes about the study in general: Because the treated cohort was small and included a single nonresponder, larger studies are needed to assess links between baseline CD8+ expansion and response. Compared with normal scalp, lesional scalp, particularly in alopecia totalis/universalis, had higher clonality and more expanded CD8+ clones, which suggests antigenic drive. Unlike mouse skin, which is dominated by gammadelta T cells, normal human skin has resident alphabeta T cells that are also sequenced, and this complicates analysis of the scalp TCR repertoire. Many expanded lesional clones were found to persist in scalp and blood during tofacitinib treatment, and relapse after treatment cessation may be partly explained by this persistence. Tofacitinib significantly lowered scalp clonality and the number of expanded CD8+ clones among the top 100 scalp clones. TCR sequences shared between patients were less clear than in mice, possibly partly because of HLA diversity in the patient population.

The junction carries 10 bases between V and J, which are trimmed by 5 bases and 2 bases respectively. CDR1 MDHEN and CDR2 SYDVKM were looked up in the germline V gene. From its cysteine to its phenylalanine, the CDR3 spans 14 amino acids. Only the CDR3 part of the read is kept: 42 bases, read in frame from the first base. Preparation of the library involved the immunoSEQ multiplex PCR assay. For TCR sequencing, RNA was extracted from every sample and reverse transcribed into cDNA to serve as template. SuperScript III was used for first-strand cDNA synthesis, primed with a 2:1 mix of oligo-dT and random hexamers. A synthetic immune receptor repertoire was used to assess amplification bias, and residual bias was removed computationally. The published analysis was carried out like this. After raw reads were preprocessed to remove errors, the CDR3 was defined following IMGT conventions as running from the conserved cysteine to phenylalanine. To get clonality, Shannon entropy was normalized by log2 of the number of productive unique TCRs and the result was subtracted from 1. Whether each scalp clone was CD4 or CD8 was inferred by checking scalp TCRbeta sequences against the CD4 and CD8 repertoires from sorted blood. Held by TCRdb, this immuneACCESS table contains in-frame sequences only and omits some clones. Under half of the omission traces to an unresolved V gene where checked; the cause of the rest is unknown. The DNA was the basis for D and trimming; V, J and clone size are from that table. This sample is represented by 150,000 to 250,000 clones; 58% of them were singletons. The ten top clones hold roughly 5% of the sample.

The clonotype was recovered from a human donor with alopecia areata. The starting material was CD4+ T cells sorted from blood, obtained at week 24, from a patient treated with tofacitinib. The rearrangement joined TRBV28 to TRBJ2-1; the best D guess is TRBD1, with 5 bases matching. The bases read TGTGCCAGCAGTGAGACAGCAACCTACAATGAGCAGTTCTTC. It is translated as CASSETATYNEQFF.